The 10 T cell receptor beta chains given below trace back to one sample, sequenced in a study of OX40 agonist ivuxolimab in advanced cancers. TCRdb keeps only in-frame clones here, not all; method: immunoSEQ multiplex PCR. This table holds about 69,000 clones, 80% to 90% found once. The sequencing here drew on CD4+ or CD8+ T cells sorted from blood, taken in a trial of the OX40 agonist ivuxolimab. The receptors come from an adult with an advanced solid tumor such as melanoma, head and neck, liver or kidney cancer.

This chain's CDR3 is CAISGTGSTEAFF. The CDR3 region has the DNA TGTGCCATCAGTGGGACAGGGAGTACTGAAGCTTTCTTT. The J gene is TRBJ1-1, the V gene TRBV10-3; 8 bases are shared with TRBD1. Trimming cost V 4 bases and J 5 bases; bases outside gene matches: 3. Germline values: CDR1 ENHRY, CDR2 SYGVKD. The CDR3 has 13 amino acids.

J is TRBJ1-1 and V is TRBV6-5, with TRBD1 identical over 8 bases. The CDR3 is 13 amino acids. V lost 4 bases, J lost 4 bases, and 2 bases stayed unmatched. The germline CDR1 and CDR2 sequences are MNHEY and SVGAGI. The CDR3 region has the DNA TGTGCCAGCAGTTCAGGGGGCATCACTGAAGCTTTCTTT. Translation gives CASSSGGITEAFF.

The chain has TRBV6-1 and TRBJ2-7; unclear D gene. V was trimmed by 11 bases and J by 2 bases, leaving 16 bases between them. This CDR3 is built from 13 residues. Germline V gene sequence: CDR1 MNHNS, CDR2 SASEGT. The CDR3 DNA follows: TGTGCCTTCAAATCCAGCCGAACCTACGAGCAGTACTTC. It translates to CAFKSSRTYEQYF.

The chain links TRBV2 to TRBJ2-1; D unresolved. With 7 bases removed from V and 2 bases from J, the gap between germline ends came to 9 bases. The germline V gene encodes CDR1 SNHLY and CDR2 FYNNEI. This CDR3 has 13 residues. For the CDR3, the DNA is TGTGCCAGCACCCCGGTTCCCTACAATGAGCAGTTCTTC. It is translated as CASTPVPYNEQFF.

The gene calls are TRBV9 and TRBJ1-1; the match to TRBD1 covers 10 bases. The CDR3 is made up of 16 amino acids. Germline CDR1 is SGDLS and CDR2 is YYNGEE. V trimming: 7 bases; J trimming: 0 bases; junction bases outside the gene matches: 9. The DNA for the CDR3 is TGTGCCAGCTCAGGGACAGGGGAACCTTTGAACACTGAAGCTTTCTTT. Translated: CASSGTGEPLNTEAFF.

The chain carries TRBV4-2 and TRBJ2-2; 12 nucleotides line up with TRBD2. The CDR3 length is 17 residues. In germline, CDR1 is LGHNA, CDR2 YNFKEQ. J lost 9 bases, V lost 4 bases, and 12 bases had no gene match. The CDR3 is CASSLGARLAGEWELFF. In DNA, the CDR3 is TGTGCCAGCAGCCTCGGAGCCCGACTAGCGGGGGAGTGGGAGCTGTTTTTT.

This clone was recorded once. The V call is TRBV19, the J call TRBJ1-1; TRBD1 matches at 9 bases. The trim removed 3 bases at V and 2 bases at J, leaving 4 bases unmatched. The CDR3 covers 15 residues. Looked up from germline, CDR1 is LNHDA and CDR2 is SQIVND (reference sequence). As DNA, the CDR3 is TGTGCCAGTAGTATTTGGGACAGGGACAACACTGAAGCTTTCTTT. It encodes CASSIWDRDNTEAFF. Full variable domain (outside the CDR3, taken from reference TRBV19 and TRBJ1-1): DGGITQSPKYLFRKEGQNVTLSCEQNLNHDAMYWYRQDPGQGLRLIYYSQIVNDFQKGDIAEGYSVSREKKESFPLTVTSAQKNPTAFYLCASSIWDRDNTEAFFGQGTRLTVV.

The rearrangement links TRBV7-6 to TRBJ1-6; no definite D call. Germline V lookup: CDR1 SGHVS, CDR2 FNYEAQ. CDR3 length: 15 amino acids. V was clipped by 1 base and J by 5 bases, with 9 bases between them. The CDR3 region has the DNA TGTGCCAGCAGCTTAGAGCCAGGAAATAATTCACCCCTCCACTTT. It codes for CASSLEPGNNSPLHF.

Regarding this clone: One base away lies a much larger clone, so this may be a sequencing read error. Other DNA variants within this sample encode the same CDR3. The rearrangement joins TRBV27 to TRBJ1-5, with D maybe TRBD1 (5 bases). The V gene's germline CDR1 is MNHEY and CDR2 SMNVEV (reference sequence). The CDR3 is made up of 13 amino acids. The V end was cut by 3 bases, the J end by 4 bases, with 7 bases between. As DNA, the CDR3 is TGTGCCAGCAGTTTTGGGGCAAATCAGCCCCAGCATTTT. Translation gives CASSFGANQPQHF.

The J gene is TRBJ2-1, the V gene TRBV7-9; D is unresolved. V was cut by 2 bases and J by 0 bases, with 11 bases left in between. From germline, CDR1 is SEHNR and CDR2 FQNEAQ (reference sequence). This CDR3 contains 16 residues. The CDR3 region has the DNA TGTGCCAGCAGCTTAATGGTGTCGAGCTCCTACAATGAGCAGTTCTTC. Translation gives CASSLMVSSSYNEQFF.